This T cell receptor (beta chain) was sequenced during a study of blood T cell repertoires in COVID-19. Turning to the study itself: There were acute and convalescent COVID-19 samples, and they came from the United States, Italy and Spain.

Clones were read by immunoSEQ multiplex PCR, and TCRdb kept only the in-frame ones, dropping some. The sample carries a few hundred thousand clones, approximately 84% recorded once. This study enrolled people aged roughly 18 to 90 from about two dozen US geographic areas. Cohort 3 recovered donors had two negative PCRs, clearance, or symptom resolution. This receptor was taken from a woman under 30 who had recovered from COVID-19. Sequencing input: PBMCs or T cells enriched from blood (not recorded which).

The CDR3 spells CSVSGTPSYEQYF. Written as DNA, the CDR3 is TGCAGCGTTTCCGGGACACCCTCCTACGAGCAGTACTTC. J is TRBJ2-7 and V is TRBV29-1; D is perhaps TRBD1 (6 bases). Germline V lookup: CDR1 SQVTM, CDR2 ANQGSEA. The CDR3 has 13 residues. Trimming took 5 bases from V and 0 from J, leaving 11 bases between them.